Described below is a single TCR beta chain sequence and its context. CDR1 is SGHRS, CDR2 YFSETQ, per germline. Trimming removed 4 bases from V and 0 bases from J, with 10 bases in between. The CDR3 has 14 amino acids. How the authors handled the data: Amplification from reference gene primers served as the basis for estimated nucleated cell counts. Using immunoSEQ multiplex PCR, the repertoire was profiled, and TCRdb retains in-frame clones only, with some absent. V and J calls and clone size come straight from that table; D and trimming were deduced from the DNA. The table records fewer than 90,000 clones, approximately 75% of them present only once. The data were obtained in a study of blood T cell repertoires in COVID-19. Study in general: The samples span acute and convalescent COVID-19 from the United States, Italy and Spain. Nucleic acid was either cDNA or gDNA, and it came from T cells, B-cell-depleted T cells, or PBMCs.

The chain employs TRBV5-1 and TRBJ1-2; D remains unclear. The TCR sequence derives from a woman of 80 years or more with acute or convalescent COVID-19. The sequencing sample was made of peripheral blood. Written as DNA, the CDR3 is TGCGCCAGCAGCGCTAGACCGGCTAACTATGGCTACACCTTC. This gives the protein CASSARPANYGYTF. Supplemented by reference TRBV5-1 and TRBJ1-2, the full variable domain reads KAGVTQTPRYLIKTRGQQVTLSCSPISGHRSVSWYQQTPGQGLQFLFEYFSETQRNKGNFPGRFSGRQFSNSRSEMNVSTLELGDSALYLCASSARPANYGYTFGSGTRLTVV.